The T cell receptor (beta chain) under discussion was sequenced for a study of cytomegalovirus exposure and HLA in healthy donors. Use of 60 Vbeta and 13 Jbeta primers characterized the PCR. Sequenced by immunoSEQ multiplex PCR; TCRdb stores in-frame clones only, minus some. The sample comprises approximately 79,000 clones, around 79% of which are singletons, and roughly 22% rests with the top ten. Whole-study findings and limits: In a later analysis, specific HLA alleles were associated with 16,000 or so TCR beta sequences at a 0.05 false discovery rate. V- and J-gene trimming in TCR beta was tied to a missense DCLRE1C variant by an analysis performed later. Three chains tied to CMV proved CMV antigen-specific in vitro. There was a cluster of highly shared sequence variants that was likely a sequencing artifact.

Turning to this clone: Its antigen is not known.

Germline lookup yields CDR1 MDHEN and CDR2 SYDVKM. The CDR3 spans 18 residues. Between the trimmed V and J ends, which lost 4 bases and 0 bases, there was a span of 19 bases. The receptor was isolated from a woman in her thirties or forties in good health and CMV-seropositive. The specimen sequenced was PBMCs. The chain employs TRBV28 and TRBJ1-5; D remains unclear. CDR3 residues: CASSSRVVAGTSNQPQHF. The CDR3, as DNA: TGTGCCAGCAGTTCTCGCGTTGTTGCGGGTACTAGCAATCAGCCCCAGCATTTT.